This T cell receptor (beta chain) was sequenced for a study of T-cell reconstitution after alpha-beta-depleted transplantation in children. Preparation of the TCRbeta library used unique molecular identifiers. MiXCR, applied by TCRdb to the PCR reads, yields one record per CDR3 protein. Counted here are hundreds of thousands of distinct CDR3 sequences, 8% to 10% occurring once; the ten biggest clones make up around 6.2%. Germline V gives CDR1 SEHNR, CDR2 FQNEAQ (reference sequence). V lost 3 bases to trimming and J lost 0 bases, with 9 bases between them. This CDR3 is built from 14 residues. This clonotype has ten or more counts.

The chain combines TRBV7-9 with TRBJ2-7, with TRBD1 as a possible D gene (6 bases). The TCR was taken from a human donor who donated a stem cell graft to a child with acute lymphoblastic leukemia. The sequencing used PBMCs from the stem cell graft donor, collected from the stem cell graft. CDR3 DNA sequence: TGTGCCAGCAGCTTCGGACAGAGCTCCTACGAGCAGTACTTC. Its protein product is CASSFGQSSYEQYF. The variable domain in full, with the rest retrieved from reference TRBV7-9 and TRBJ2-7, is DTGVSQNPRHKITKRGQNVTFRCDPISEHNRLYWYRQTLGQGPEFLTYFQNEAQLEKSRLLSDRFSAERPKGSFSTLEIQRTEQGDSAMYLCASSFGQSSYEQYFGPGTRLTVT.